These T cell receptor beta chains were read from a single sample in a study of blood T cell repertoires in COVID-19. Clones were read by immunoSEQ multiplex PCR, and TCRdb kept only the in-frame ones, dropping some. The sample shows 200,000 to 300,000 clones, more than 75% of them seen only once. Sample: PBMCs or T cells enriched from blood (not recorded which). The receptors were gathered from a woman aged 40 to 55 with acute COVID-19. Both conserved end residues are part of each CDR3. A D gene is named only where the DNA matches it firmly. Rows may omit the clone size; those that give it use once, few, many or a size class.

j_call,v_call,d_call,clone_size,cdr3_nt,cdr3_aa
TRBJ2-7,TRBV4-2,-,-,TGTGCCAGCAGCCAAGACCAAGGTATAAGCGCTAGCTCCTACGAGCAGTACTTC,CASSQDQGISASSYEQYF
TRBJ2-7,TRBV7-7,TRBD2,-,TGTGCTAGCAGCTTAGACTCTAGCGGCACCTACGAGCAGTACTTC,CASSLDSSGTYEQYF
TRBJ1-1,TRBV5-8,TRBD1,once,TGTGCCAGCAGCAGCAGGGGGCTGGACACTGAAGCTTTCTTT,CASSSRGLDTEAFF
TRBJ1-6,TRBV7-9,-,-,TGTGCCAGCAGCCAACAGGGTTCACCCCTCCACTTT,CASSQQGSPLHF
TRBJ1-1,TRBV6-1,-,-,TGTGCCAGCAGGACGGGGGGTGAAGCTTTCTTT,CASRTGGEAFF
TRBJ2-2,TRBV24-1,TRBD2,few,TGTGCCACCAGTGATGGGGGACTAGCGGCTCGGGGCGGGGAGCTGTTTTTT,CATSDGGLAARGGELFF
TRBJ1-5,TRBV9,-,-,TGTGCCAGCAGCGTAGGGGGAGGGGTCAATCAGCCCCAGCATTTT,CASSVGGGVNQPQHF
TRBJ2-7,TRBV28,-,few,TGTGCCAGCGGAACGGGACATCTCTACGAGCAGTACTTC,CASGTGHLYEQYF
TRBJ2-3,TRBV11-3,-,-,TGTGCCAGCAGCCCAAACACAGATACGCAGTATTTT,CASSPNTDTQYF
TRBJ2-1,TRBV21-1,-,-,TGTGCCAGCAGTAGCGGGAGTCTTTTCTATGAGCAGTTCTTC,CASSSGSLFYEQFF
TRBJ2-1,TRBV6-5,TRBD2,-,TGTGCCAGCGGGCTACTAGCGGGAGTAGGGCAGTTCTTC,CASGLLAGVGQFF
TRBJ2-1,TRBV30,TRBD2,-,TGTGCCTGGAGTGTGGAACTAGCGGGAGTTTATGAGCAGTTCTTC,CAWSVELAGVYEQFF
TRBJ1-3,TRBV15,TRBD1,-,TGTGCCACCAGCACGACAGGGATCGGGCCTGGAAACACCATATATTTT,CATSTTGIGPGNTIYF
TRBJ2-3,TRBV7-3,TRBD2,-,TGTGCCAGCAGCTTAAGGGGGGGACTAGACACAGATACGCAGTATTTT,CASSLRGGLDTDTQYF
TRBJ2-1,TRBV2,TRBD2,-,TGTGCCAGCAGTGGCTTTAGCGGGAGCTCCTACAATGAGCAGTTCTTC,CASSGFSGSSYNEQFF
TRBJ2-5,TRBV14,-,-,TGTGCCAGCAGCCATGACCTACAGGGTTGGGAGACCCAGTACTTC,CASSHDLQGWETQYF
TRBJ2-3,TRBV30,-,-,TGTGCCCAAGGGGCCCTCACTAGCACAGATACGCAGTATTTT,CAQGALTSTDTQYF
TRBJ2-1,TRBV10-2,TRBD1,-,TGCGCCAGCTCGGACAGGTCAATATGCGATGAGCAGTTCTTC,CASSDRSICDEQFF
TRBJ2-7,TRBV7-9,TRBD2,-,TGTGCCAGCAGCTTAAGCGGGAGGACCACCTACGAGCAGTACTTC,CASSLSGRTTYEQYF
TRBJ2-5,TRBV18,-,-,TGTGCCAGCTCACCACCCGCAGGGACTCAAGAGACCCAGTACTTC,CASSPPAGTQETQYF
TRBJ2-5,TRBV7-6,TRBD2,-,TGTGCCAGCAGCTTCATGACTAGCGGGAGAGGGGAGACCCAGTACTTC,CASSFMTSGRGETQYF
TRBJ2-1,TRBV9,TRBD2,-,TGTGCCAGCAGCGTTGAGCGGGAGCTCAATGAGCAGTTCTTC,CASSVERELNEQFF
TRBJ2-5,TRBV11-2,TRBD1,-,TGTGCCAGCAGCTCTACGCCGGGACAGGGAGGCGGGGAGACCCAGTACTTC,CASSSTPGQGGGETQYF
TRBJ2-7,TRBV6-5,TRBD2,-,TGTGCCAGCAGTCCACTAGCGGATTGGGCCTACGAGCAGTACTTC,CASSPLADWAYEQYF
TRBJ1-4,TRBV27,TRBD1,-,TGTGCCAGCAGGACAGGGGGTGTTGAAAAACTGTTTTTT,CASRTGGVEKLFF
TRBJ2-7,TRBV7-9,-,-,TGTGCCAGCAGCAAAGTAGCCTCCTACGAGCAGTACTTC,CASSKVASYEQYF
TRBJ2-3,TRBV20-1,TRBD2,-,TGCAGTGCTAGTTATAGCGGGAGGGATACGCAGTATTTT,CSASYSGRDTQYF
TRBJ2-7,TRBV11-3,-,-,TGTGCCAGCAAAACTCCGAGGGCCTACGAGCAGTACTTC,CASKTPRAYEQYF
TRBJ2-5,TRBV19,TRBD2,-,TGTGCCAGTAGTAAAGTCCCGGGGGCTAGCGGGGGAGAGACCCAGTACTTC,CASSKVPGASGGETQYF
TRBJ1-1,TRBV11-3,-,-,TGTGCCAGCAGCTTAGCCCGCGGGACCTTTGTTACTGAAGCTTTCTTT,CASSLARGTFVTEAFF
TRBJ2-7,TRBV27,TRBD2,-,TGTGCCAGCAGTCAAATCGGACTAGCGGTATCCTACGAGCAGTACTTC,CASSQIGLAVSYEQYF
TRBJ1-1,TRBV11-2,TRBD1,-,TGTGCCAGCAGCCCGACAGGGTGGGGGAACACTGAAGCTTTCTTT,CASSPTGWGNTEAFF
TRBJ2-1,TRBV29-1,-,-,TGCAGCGTTGACGGGAACTCCTACAATGAGCAGTTCTTC,CSVDGNSYNEQFF
TRBJ2-7,TRBV29-1,-,-,TGCAGCGTTGAAGCAGTAAGGGGGAACGAGCAGTACTTC,CSVEAVRGNEQYF
TRBJ1-2,TRBV28,-,many,TGTGCCAGCAGTTTAGCCAGAAGCTATGGCTACACCTTC,CASSLARSYGYTF
TRBJ1-5,TRBV28,-,few,TGTGCCAGCTCCGTGGCAGGGATAAGCAATCAGCCCCAGCATTTT,CASSVAGISNQPQHF
TRBJ2-3,TRBV11-3,TRBD1,-,TGTGCCAGCAGCCCAAGACAGGGGCGGTTGTCTACGCAGTATTTT,CASSPRQGRLSTQYF
TRBJ2-5,TRBV2,-,-,TGTGCCAGCAGAGAAGACTATGTGGAGACCCAGTACTTC,CASREDYVETQYF
TRBJ2-3,TRBV5-1,TRBD1,-,TGCGCCAGCAGCCCGGGACAGATCGATACAGATACGCAGTATTTT,CASSPGQIDTDTQYF
TRBJ2-7,TRBV10-1,TRBD2,-,TGCGCCAGACCGGGACTAGCCTACCATGGGTTCTCCTACGAGCAGTACTTC,CARPGLAYHGFSYEQYF
TRBJ2-7,TRBV2,TRBD1,few,TGTGCCAGCATCTGGGACAGCACCTACGAGCAGTACTTC,CASIWDSTYEQYF
TRBJ1-5,TRBV5-6,TRBD1,-,TGTGCCAGCAGCTGGGGACAGGGGGACAATCAGCCCCAGCATTTT,CASSWGQGDNQPQHF
TRBJ2-3,TRBV19,TRBD1,-,TGTGCCAGTAGTCGACAGGGGGCGAGCACAGATACGCAGTATTTT,CASSRQGASTDTQYF
TRBJ1-1,TRBV19,TRBD1,-,TGTGCCAGTAAAGACAGGGATAAGAATGAAGCTTTCTTT,CASKDRDKNEAFF
TRBJ2-1,TRBV19,TRBD2,few,TGTGCCAGTAGTATAGTTGGCGGGAGTGCGGGGAATGAGCAGTTCTTC,CASSIVGGSAGNEQFF